The rows below give T cell receptor beta chains drawn from one sample of a study of blood T cell repertoires in COVID-19. Profiled with immunoSEQ multiplex PCR; TCRdb holds only in-frame clones, not every one. Of under 250,000 clones listed, about 88% are singletons. The sequencing input was peripheral blood. Receptor source: a man aged 45-60 years with COVID-19, enrolled during active disease. Both conserved end residues are part of each CDR3. D genes are given only for firm matches. Not all rows give a size; the values are once, few, many and, for expanded clones, a class.

j_call v_call d_call clone_size cdr3_aa cdr3_nt
TRBJ2-7 TRBV4-3 TRBD1 NA CASSQGTGGAYEQYF TGCGCCAGCAGCCAGGGGACAGGGGGCGCGTACGAGCAGTACTTC
TRBJ1-1 TRBV5-6 TRBD1 NA CASSSDRGNTEAFF TGTGCCAGCAGTTCGGACAGGGGGAACACTGAAGCTTTCTTT
TRBJ2-1 TRBV24-1 TRBD2 NA CATSDPKAGAYNEQFF TGTGCCACCAGTGACCCGAAGGCGGGGGCCTACAATGAGCAGTTCTTC
TRBJ1-1 TRBV5-4 TRBD1 NA CASSVPGQPFNTEAFF TGTGCCAGCAGCGTTCCGGGACAGCCATTTAACACTGAAGCTTTCTTT
TRBJ2-2 TRBV6-1 TRBD2 NA CASSDFASGAGGELFF TGTGCCAGCAGTGATTTTGCTAGCGGGGCGGGCGGGGAGCTGTTTTTT
TRBJ2-7 TRBV10-1 NA NA CASSGSGSREQYF TGCGCCAGCAGTGGGTCCGGGAGTAGAGAGCAGTACTTC
TRBJ1-1 TRBV5-1 NA NA CASSLWTRQGGYTEAFF TGCGCCAGCAGCCTCTGGACGCGGCAGGGAGGGTACACTGAAGCTTTCTTT
TRBJ1-1 TRBV12-3/TRBV12-4 TRBD1 once CASSFRQGGEAFF TGTGCCAGCAGTTTTCGACAGGGTGGTGAAGCTTTCTTT
TRBJ2-7 TRBV29-1 TRBD2 NA CSVGGGRANEQYF TGCAGCGTTGGAGGTGGGAGGGCCAATGAGCAGTACTTC
TRBJ1-2 TRBV28 NA once CASSAIGQGYGYTF TGTGCCAGCTCGGCAATCGGGCAGGGCTATGGCTACACCTTC
TRBJ2-7 TRBV2 NA NA CASTRSSYEQYF TGTGCCAGCACCCGGAGCTCCTACGAGCAGTACTTC
TRBJ2-3 TRBV5-1 TRBD2 NA CASSKGLAGGTDTQYF TGCGCCAGCAGCAAAGGACTAGCGGGAGGCACAGATACGCAGTATTTT
TRBJ2-1 TRBV19 TRBD2 once CASSPSGGNEQFF TGTGCCAGTAGCCCATCCGGGGGGAATGAGCAGTTCTTC
TRBJ2-2 TRBV3-1/TRBV3-2 NA NA CASSRRTSPKGPGELFF TGTGCCAGCAGCCGGCGCACTAGCCCAAAGGGCCCCGGGGAGCTGTTTTTT
TRBJ2-1 TRBV19 NA NA CVSSKGTGNSGSAYNEQFF TGTGTCAGTAGTAAAGGGACAGGGAATAGCGGGAGCGCATACAATGAGCAGTTCTTC
TRBJ1-2 TRBV5-6 TRBD1 NA CASSLGDSRFYGYTF TGTGCCAGCAGCTTGGGGGACAGCCGGTTCTATGGCTACACCTTC
TRBJ2-3 TRBV3-1/TRBV3-2 NA NA CASSQGSSTDTQYF TGTGCCAGCAGCCAAGGTTCCTCCACAGATACGCAGTATTTT
TRBJ2-3 TRBV5-5 NA once CASSLVSAGSDTQYF TGTGCCAGCAGCTTGGTCAGTGCAGGTTCAGATACGCAGTATTTT
TRBJ1-5 TRBV7-8 NA NA CASSLLEHSNQPQHF TGTGCCAGCAGCTTACTAGAGCATAGCAATCAGCCCCAGCATTTT
TRBJ2-2 TRBV7-3 TRBD2 NA CASSAGGLATGELFF TGTGCCAGCAGCGCAGGGGGACTAGCCACCGGGGAGCTGTTTTTT
TRBJ2-1 TRBV11-2 NA NA CASSLVLGEQFF TGTGCCAGCAGCTTAGTTCTCGGTGAGCAGTTCTTC
TRBJ2-3 TRBV5-1 NA NA CASSPGGWGTDTQYF TGCGCCAGCAGCCCTGGCGGTTGGGGCACAGATACGCAGTATTTT
TRBJ2-2 TRBV27 TRBD1 NA CASSNLRDRRNTGELFF TGTGCCAGCAGCAATCTACGGGACAGGAGAAACACCGGGGAGCTGTTTTTT
TRBJ1-3 TRBV18 NA NA CASSEARLGSGNTIYF TGTGCCAGCTCTGAAGCCCGCCTTGGCTCTGGAAACACCATATATTTT
TRBJ2-1 TRBV29-1 NA NA CSVETGSSSYNEQFF TGCAGCGTAGAAACAGGGTCGAGCTCCTACAATGAGCAGTTCTTC
TRBJ2-2 TRBV2 NA NA CASSEVRGGGELFF TGTGCCAGCAGTGAAGTAAGGGGCGGCGGGGAGCTGTTTTTT
TRBJ2-5 TRBV2 NA NA CASSEGDSGTQYF TGTGCCAGCAGTGAAGGAGATAGCGGGACCCAGTACTTC
TRBJ2-1 TRBV3-1/TRBV3-2 NA NA CASSVSAGKQFF TGTGCCAGCAGTGTTTCGGCGGGAAAGCAGTTCTTC
TRBJ2-7 TRBV27 NA NA CASRSGQATYEQYF TGTGCCAGCAGGAGCGGGCAGGCGACCTACGAGCAGTACTTC
TRBJ2-4 TRBV27 NA few CASSPTGRGRGAKNIQYF TGTGCCAGCAGTCCCACAGGGAGGGGCCGGGGGGCCAAAAACATTCAGTACTTC
TRBJ1-2 TRBV9 NA once CASSVEAGVGYTF TGTGCCAGCAGCGTAGAAGCAGGGGTTGGCTACACCTTC
TRBJ2-1 TRBV7-6 NA once CASTPMGGFNEQFF TGTGCCAGCACCCCGATGGGGGGATTCAATGAGCAGTTCTTC
TRBJ2-7 TRBV5-7 TRBD1 NA CASSLSGTGPYEQYF TGTGCCAGCAGCTTGTCCGGGACAGGTCCCTACGAGCAGTACTTC
TRBJ2-7 TRBV2 TRBD1 NA CASRHRGHSYEQYF TGTGCCAGCAGGCACAGGGGGCACTCCTACGAGCAGTACTTC
TRBJ1-1 TRBV27 TRBD1 NA CASSSTGGILMNTEAFF TGTGCCAGCAGTTCCACAGGGGGGATCTTAATGAACACTGAAGCTTTCTTT
TRBJ2-2 TRBV10-3 NA NA CAISGFTGANTGELFF TGTGCCATCAGTGGATTTACAGGAGCGAACACCGGGGAGCTGTTTTTT
TRBJ1-3 TRBV28 TRBD1 NA CASSTGGASPWITIYF TGTGCCAGCTCAACAGGGGGCGCCTCGCCCTGGATCACCATATATTTT
TRBJ2-4 TRBV19 NA NA CASSIVHGDIQYF TGTGCCAGTAGTATTGTACACGGGGACATTCAGTACTTC
TRBJ2-1 TRBV19 TRBD2 NA CASTAAGLAGGHYNEQFF TGTGCCAGTACCGCCGCGGGACTAGCGGGGGGGCACTACAATGAGCAGTTCTTC
TRBJ1-6 TRBV14 NA NA CASSQGGRGESPLHF TGTGCCAGCAGCCAAGGCGGCAGGGGAGAGTCACCCCTCCACTTT
TRBJ2-3 TRBV11-2 NA NA CASSTWDSSTDTQYF TGTGCCAGCAGCACCTGGGACTCGAGCACAGATACGCAGTATTTT
TRBJ2-1 TRBV7-9 TRBD2 NA CASSRLPGLAGVVDEQFF TGTGCCAGCAGCCGTCTTCCGGGACTAGCGGGAGTCGTGGATGAGCAGTTCTTC
TRBJ2-1 TRBV7-3 TRBD1 NA CASSWDRGSYNEQFF TGTGCCAGCAGCTGGGACAGGGGGTCCTACAATGAGCAGTTCTTC
TRBJ1-2 TRBV4-2 NA NA CASSQDSHGSARGYGYTF TGTGCCAGCAGCCAAGATTCTCATGGGTCGGCTCGAGGGTATGGCTACACCTTC
TRBJ2-3 TRBV2 TRBD1 NA CASSDGTGFADTQYF TGTGCCAGCAGTGACGGGACAGGGTTTGCAGATACGCAGTATTTT
TRBJ1-3 TRBV3-1/TRBV3-2 NA NA CASSPYGEISGNTIYF TGTGCCAGCAGCCCCTACGGTGAGATCTCTGGAAACACCATATATTTT
TRBJ2-3 TRBV7-2 TRBD2 NA CVSSFLTSGGRTDTQYF TGTGTCAGCAGCTTCCTCACTAGCGGGGGGCGTACAGATACGCAGTATTTT
TRBJ1-1 TRBV19 NA NA CASSMVEGLTEAFF TGTGCCAGTAGTATGGTGGAGGGGTTAACTGAAGCTTTCTTT
TRBJ1-1 TRBV18 TRBD1 NA CASSPRGATEAFF TGTGCCAGCTCACCCAGGGGGGCCACTGAAGCTTTCTTT
TRBJ2-5 TRBV13 TRBD2 NA CASSFRYAGDQYF TGTGCCAGCAGCTTCCGGTACGCGGGGGACCAGTACTTC
TRBJ1-2 TRBV5-1 NA NA CASSSGMDYGYTF TGCGCCAGCAGCTCAGGGATGGACTATGGCTACACCTTC
TRBJ1-2 TRBV7-3 TRBD1 NA CASSPRGRGDDGYTF TGTGCCAGCAGCCCCCGGGGCAGGGGGGACGATGGCTACACCTTC
TRBJ1-1 TRBV19 NA NA CASSITGLGTEAFF TGTGCCAGTAGTATAACAGGGTTGGGCACTGAAGCTTTCTTT
TRBJ2-2 TRBV6-1 NA NA CASSELAGGSGELFF TGTGCCAGCAGTGAATTGGCAGGGGGGTCGGGGGAGCTGTTTTTT